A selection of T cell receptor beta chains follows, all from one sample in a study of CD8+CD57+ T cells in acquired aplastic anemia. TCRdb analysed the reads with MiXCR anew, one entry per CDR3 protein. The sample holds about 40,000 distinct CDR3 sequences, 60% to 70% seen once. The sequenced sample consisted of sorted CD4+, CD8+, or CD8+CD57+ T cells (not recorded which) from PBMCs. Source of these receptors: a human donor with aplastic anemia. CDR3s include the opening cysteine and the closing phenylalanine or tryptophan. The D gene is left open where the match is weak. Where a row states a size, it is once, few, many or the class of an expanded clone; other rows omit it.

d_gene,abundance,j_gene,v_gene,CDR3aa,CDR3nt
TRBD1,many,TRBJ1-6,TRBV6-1,CASNPGQKNSPLHF,TGTGCCAGCAATCCGGGACAGAAGAATTCACCCCTCCACTTT
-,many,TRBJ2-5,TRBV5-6,CASSLTDRPQYF,TGTGCCAGCAGCTTGACTGACAGGCCCCAGTACTTC
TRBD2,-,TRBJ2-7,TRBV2,CASSGGSYEQYF,TGTGCCAGCAGCGGGGGGAGCTACGAGCAGTACTTC
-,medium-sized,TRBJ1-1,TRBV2,CASRKEVEAFF,TGTGCCAGCAGGAAGGAGGTAGAAGCTTTCTTT
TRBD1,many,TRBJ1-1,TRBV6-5,CASSHRGINTEAFF,TGTGCCAGCAGTCACAGGGGGATCAACACTGAAGCTTTCTTT
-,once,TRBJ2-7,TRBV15,CATSSPVLDEQYF,TGTGCCACCAGCAGCCCCGTGTTAGACGAGCAGTACTTC
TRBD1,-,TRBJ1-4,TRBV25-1,CASSDGQGRTNEKLFF,TGTGCCAGCAGTGATGGACAGGGGAGAACTAATGAAAAACTGTTTTTT
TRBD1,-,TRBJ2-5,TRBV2,CASSPRTGLKTQYF,TGTGCCAGCAGCCCTCGGACAGGGTTAAAGACCCAGTACTTC
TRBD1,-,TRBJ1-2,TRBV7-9,CAILGQGRHGYTF,TGTGCCATCCTGGGACAGGGTCGGCATGGCTACACCTTC
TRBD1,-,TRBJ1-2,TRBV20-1,CSAPDRGSGYTF,TGCAGTGCCCCAGACAGGGGTAGTGGCTACACCTTC
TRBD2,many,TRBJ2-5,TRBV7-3,CASSSSGTWGETQYF,TGTGCCAGCAGTTCTAGCGGGACTTGGGGAGAGACCCAGTACTTC
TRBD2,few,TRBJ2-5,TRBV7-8,CASSLALGGAGETQYF,TGTGCCAGCAGCTTAGCGCTCGGGGGGGCCGGGGAGACCCAGTACTTC
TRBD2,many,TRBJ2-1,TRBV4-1,CASSPLAGNYNEQFF,TGCGCCAGCAGCCCACTAGCGGGGAACTACAATGAGCAGTTCTTC
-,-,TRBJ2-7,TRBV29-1,CSVETGSHEQYF,TGCAGCGTTGAAACAGGGTCTCACGAGCAGTACTTC
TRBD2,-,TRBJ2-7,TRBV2,CASSGGGGGQEQYF,TGTGCCAGCAGTGGTGGCGGGGGGGGCCAAGAGCAGTACTTC
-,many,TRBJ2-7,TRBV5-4,CASSLAGFEQYF,TGTGCCAGCAGCTTGGCGGGGTTCGAGCAGTACTTC
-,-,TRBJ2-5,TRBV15,CATSRTGGGGQETQYF,TGTGCCACCAGCAGAACAGGGGGGGGCGGGCAAGAGACCCAGTACTTC
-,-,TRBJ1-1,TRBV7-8,CASSFERGTEAFF,TGTGCCAGCAGCTTTGAACGAGGCACTGAAGCTTTCTTT
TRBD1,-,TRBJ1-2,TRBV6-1,CASSPTGGVRGYTF,TGTGCCAGCAGTCCTACAGGGGGCGTCAGGGGCTACACCTTC
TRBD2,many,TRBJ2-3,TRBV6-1,CASSGLAGSDTQYF,TGTGCCAGCAGCGGGCTAGCGGGGTCAGATACGCAGTATTTT
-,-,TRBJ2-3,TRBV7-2,CASSLPADTQYF,TGTGCCAGCAGCTTACCGGCAGATACGCAGTATTTT
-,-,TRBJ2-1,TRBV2,CASSEVRDYNEQFF,TGTGCCAGCAGTGAGGTCAGGGACTACAATGAGCAGTTCTTC
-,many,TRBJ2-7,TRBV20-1,CSADPNDFCYEQYF,TGCAGTGCTGACCCGAATGACTTTTGCTACGAGCAGTACTTC
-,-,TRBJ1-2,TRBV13,CASRGTGTNYGYTF,TGTGCCAGCAGGGGCACAGGGACTAACTATGGCTACACCTTC
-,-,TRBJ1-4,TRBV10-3,CASSGRRLFF,TGTGCCAGCAGTGGGCGCAGACTGTTTTTT
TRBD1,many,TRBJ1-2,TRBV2,CASKYDRGNYGYTF,TGTGCCAGCAAGTACGACAGGGGCAACTATGGCTACACCTTC
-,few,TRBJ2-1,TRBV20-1,CTWGNAYNEQFF,TGTACGTGGGGGAATGCCTACAATGAGCAGTTCTTC
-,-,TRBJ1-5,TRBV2,CASSYDGQPQHF,TGTGCCAGCAGTTATGACGGACAGCCCCAGCATTTT
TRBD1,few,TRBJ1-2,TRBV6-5,CASSYQQGYYGYTF,TGTGCCAGCAGTTACCAACAGGGGTACTATGGCTACACCTTC
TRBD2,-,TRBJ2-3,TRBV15,CATMAAGESDTQYF,TGTGCCACCATGGCAGCGGGAGAATCAGATACGCAGTATTTT
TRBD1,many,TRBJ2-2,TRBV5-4,CASSLAGQGYRTGELFF,TGTGCCAGCAGCTTGGCGGGACAGGGGTATCGCACCGGGGAGCTGTTTTTT
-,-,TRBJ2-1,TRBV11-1,CASSPQGESNEQFF,TGTGCCAGCAGCCCGCAGGGTGAGAGCAATGAGCAGTTCTTC
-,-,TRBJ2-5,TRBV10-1,CASSLNRWGETQYF,TGCGCCAGCAGCTTGAACCGGTGGGGAGAGACCCAGTACTTC
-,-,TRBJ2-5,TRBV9,CASSPQGETQYF,TGTGCCAGCAGCCCACAAGGAGAGACCCAGTACTTC
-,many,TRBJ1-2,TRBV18,CASSPGFDGSYGYTF,TGTGCCAGCTCACCAGGTTTTGACGGCTCCTATGGCTACACCTTC
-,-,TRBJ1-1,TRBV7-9,CASSLDLDTEAFF,TGTGCCAGCAGCTTAGATCTAGACACTGAAGCTTTCTTT
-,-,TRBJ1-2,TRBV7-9,CASSSHTNYGYTF,TGTGCCAGCAGCTCTCATACTAACTATGGCTACACCTTC
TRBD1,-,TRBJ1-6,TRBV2,CASSGQGDNSPLHF,TGTGCCAGCAGTGGGCAGGGGGATAATTCACCCCTCCACTTT
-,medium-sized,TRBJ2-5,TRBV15,CATSSVGGETQYF,TGTGCCACCAGCAGTGTGGGAGGAGAGACCCAGTACTTC
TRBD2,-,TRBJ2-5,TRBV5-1,CASSLISGRPKETQYF,TGCGCCAGCAGCTTGATTAGCGGGAGACCTAAAGAGACCCAGTACTTC
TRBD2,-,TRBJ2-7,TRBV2,CASSGPMAGDTYEQYF,TGTGCCAGCAGTGGCCCTATGGCGGGGGATACCTACGAGCAGTACTTC
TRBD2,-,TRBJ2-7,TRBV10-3,CAITKTSGGHEQYF,TGTGCCATCACCAAAACTAGCGGGGGACACGAGCAGTACTTC
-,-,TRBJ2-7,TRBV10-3,CAIRTVSYEQYF,TGTGCCATCAGGACAGTCTCCTACGAGCAGTACTTC
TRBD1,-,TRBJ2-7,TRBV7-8,CASSQSRDRESHEQYF,TGTGCCAGCAGCCAGTCCCGGGACAGGGAGTCCCACGAGCAGTACTTC
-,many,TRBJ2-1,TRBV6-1,CASSKDGVLTPFF,TGTGCCAGCAGTAAGGACGGGGTCCTAACCCCGTTCTTC
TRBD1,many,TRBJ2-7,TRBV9,CASSESRDRVSYEQYF,TGTGCCAGCAGCGAAAGCCGGGACAGGGTGTCCTACGAGCAGTACTTC
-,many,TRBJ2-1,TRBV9,CASSPPSNEQFF,TGTGCCAGCAGCCCCCCCAGCAATGAGCAGTTCTTC
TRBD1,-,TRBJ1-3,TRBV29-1,CSVAPTGVSGNTIYF,TGCAGCGTTGCCCCCACAGGGGTCTCTGGAAACACCATATATTTT
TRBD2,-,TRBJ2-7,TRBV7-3,CASSLSGSRPLEQYF,TGTGCCAGCAGTCTAAGCGGGAGCCGACCACTCGAGCAGTACTTC
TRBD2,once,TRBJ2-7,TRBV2,CASTSGGAKSSEQYF,TGTGCCAGCACAAGCGGGGGGGCGAAGTCATCCGAGCAGTACTTC
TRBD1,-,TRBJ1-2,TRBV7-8,CASSLGPTGRHGYTF,TGTGCCAGCAGCTTAGGCCCGACAGGGAGGCATGGCTACACCTTC
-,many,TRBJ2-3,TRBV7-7,CASSLDDIQDTQYF,TGTGCCAGCAGCTTGGACGACATCCAAGATACGCAGTATTTT
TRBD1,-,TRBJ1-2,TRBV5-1,CASSPGGFGYTF,TGCGCCAGCAGCCCAGGGGGTTTTGGCTACACCTTC